Shown below are 24 T cell receptor beta chains from a single sample sequenced in a study of T cell responses to AZD1222 COVID-19 vaccine. TCRdb's table, derived via immunoSEQ multiplex PCR, lists solely in-frame clones and lacks some. The data show some 150,000 clones, with 88% seen just once and less than 3.5% held by the top ten. The sequencing used peripheral blood, collected on day 0 of AZD1222 vaccination. The receptors come from an adult in good health.

The genes are TRBV5-6 and TRBJ1-5; 7 bases fit TRBD1. From germline, CDR1 is SGHDT and CDR2 YYEEEE. V shed 4 bases, J shed 2 bases, and the junction held 3 bases outside the gene matches. The CDR3 is made up of 14 amino acids. The CDR3 sequence is CASSADRGNQPQHF. Here the CDR3 DNA reads TGTGCCAGCAGCGCCGACAGGGGCAATCAGCCCCAGCATTTT.

The chain has TRBV7-9 and TRBJ2-1; 11 nucleotides line up with TRBD2. The V segment lost 5 bases and the J segment 5 bases; nucleotides outside the gene matches: 11. The CDR3 totals 17 residues. The germline gives CDR1 SEHNR, CDR2 FQNEAQ (reference sequence). The CDR3 here is CASSPRGLAGGNNEQFF. Here the CDR3 DNA reads TGTGCCAGCAGCCCGAGAGGGCTAGCGGGGGGAAACAATGAGCAGTTCTTC.

A word on this clone: At one end the junction does not follow the germline gene, possibly because of a read error. Other DNA sequences from this sample encode an identical CDR3 as well. V and J are TRBV19 and TRBJ2-6; 7 positions agree with TRBD1. The CDR3 contains 15 residues. Germline V lookup: CDR1 LNHDA, CDR2 SQIVND (reference sequence). The CDR3: CATRTGASGANVLTF. CDR3 bases: TGCGCCACTCGGACAGGAGCATCTGGGGCCAACGTCCTGACTTTC.

This rearrangement joins TRBV19 to TRBJ1-2; D may be TRBD1 (5 bases). The length of the CDR3 is 15 residues. The ends were cut back, 10 bases at V and 4 bases at J, with 22 bases in the middle. The germline gives CDR1 LNHDA, CDR2 SQIVND (reference sequence). The DNA for the CDR3 is TGTGCCACCATCCCTGAGACAGCCTATCGCTATGGCTACACCTTC. Amino acid sequence: CATIPETAYRYGYTF.

The V and J genes are TRBV9 and TRBJ2-7; weak D call: TRBD1 (7 bases). Germline V gene sequence: CDR1 SGDLS, CDR2 YYNGEE. The CDR3 runs 15 residues. The V and J ends lost 2 bases and 4 bases respectively, with 16 bases between them. Here the CDR3 reads CASSVRGGGEYEQYF. In nucleotides, the CDR3 is TGTGCCAGCAGCGTCCGAGGAGGGGGCGAGTACGAGCAGTACTTC.

The chain combines TRBV7-2 with TRBJ1-6; 10 nucleotides match TRBD1. The V gene end was trimmed by 0 bases and the J gene end by 10 bases; junction bases not matched to a gene: 6. Germline V gene data show CDR1 as SGHTA and CDR2 as FQGNSA. The CDR3 covers 16 residues. CDR3 in DNA: TGTGCCAGCAGCTTAGCGGGCGGGACAGGGGAATCACCCCTCCACTTT. Amino acid sequence: CASSLAGGTGESPLHF.

This clone has a handful of counts. The chain carries TRBV5-5 and TRBJ2-7; D is unresolved. The CDR3 covers 13 residues. V was trimmed by 2 bases and J by 2 bases, leaving 8 bases between them. Looked up from germline, CDR1 is SGHKS and CDR2 is YYEKEE (reference sequence). The CDR3 DNA is TGTGCCAGCAGCTTAATCCTAGCCTACGAGCAGTACTTC. Amino acids: CASSLILAYEQYF.

The chain combines TRBV3-1 (or the pseudogene TRBV3-2) with TRBJ1-2, with D hard to call. Between the trimmed V and J ends, which lost 0 bases and 8 bases, there was a span of 4 bases. CDR3 length: 11 amino acids. Germline CDR1 and CDR2: LGHDT and YNNKEL (reference sequence). CDR3 sequence: CASSQDRGYTF. The CDR3 DNA follows: TGTGCCAGCAGCCAAGACCGCGGCTACACCTTC.

The chain employs TRBV11-2 and TRBJ1-3, with D possibly matching TRBD1 (6 bases). Germline V gives CDR1 SGHAT, CDR2 FQNNGV. The CDR3 has 14 residues. The germline V and J ends were trimmed by 4 bases and 9 bases, with 16 bases remaining between them. CDR3 loop: CASSSTGRRSTIYF. The CDR3 region has the DNA TGTGCCAGCAGCTCAACAGGGAGAAGGAGCACCATATATTTT.

This chain links TRBV27 with TRBJ1-1, with no clear D. Germline V lookup: CDR1 MNHEY, CDR2 SMNVEV (reference sequence). Trimming stripped 8 bases from V and 0 bases from J, with 10 bases between. The CDR3 is 13 residues long. CDR3 coding DNA: TGTGCCAGCCTTACTCCTTTGAACACTGAAGCTTTCTTT. Amino acid sequence: CASLTPLNTEAFF.

This clone was detected a few times. J is TRBJ1-4 and V is TRBV7-9; D is possibly TRBD1 (6 bases). The CDR3 consists of 15 residues. The germline V and J ends were trimmed by 1 base and 2 bases, with 8 bases remaining between them. CDR1 SEHNR and CDR2 FQNEAQ come from the germline V gene (reference sequence). CDR3 residues: CASSLGRGTNEKLFF. The CDR3 DNA reads as TGTGCCAGCAGCTTAGGGAGGGGGACTAATGAAAAACTGTTTTTT.

Of note for this clone: At the DNA level, this CDR3 is encoded by other sequences in the same sample as well. The V and J genes are TRBV3-1 (or the pseudogene TRBV3-2) and TRBJ2-5; TRBD2 agrees at 12 bases. With V trimmed by 4 bases and J by 0 bases, 3 bases remained unmatched. The germline V gene has CDR1 LGHDT and CDR2 YNNKEL (reference sequence). The CDR3 length is 16 residues. CDR3 coding DNA: TGTGCCAGCAGCCTCACTAGCGGGGGGTACCAAGAGACCCAGTACTTC. Its translation is CASSLTSGGYQETQYF.

V gene TRBV2 combines with J gene TRBJ2-5; TRBD2 aligns across 13 bases. V lost 4 bases and J lost 6; bases outside the gene matches: 5. CDR1 is SNHLY and CDR2 is FYNNEI in the germline V gene. This CDR3 has 15 amino acids. CDR3 nucleotide sequence: TGTGCCAGCAGTGCCCGGACTAGCGGGGGCAAGACCCAGTACTTC. Translation gives CASSARTSGGKTQYF.

V gene TRBV5-6 combines with J gene TRBJ2-1, with TRBD2 matching 12 bases. This CDR3 spans 16 amino acids. Germline values: CDR1 SGHDT, CDR2 YYEEEE. V dropped 2 bases and J dropped 4; count of bases not matched to a gene: 4. In nucleotides, the CDR3 is TGTGCCAGCAGCTTCGTCACTAGCGGGAGGTACAATGAGCAGTTCTTC. It codes for CASSFVTSGRYNEQFF.

The V gene is TRBV7-9, the J gene TRBJ2-7; possibly TRBD1 or TRBD2 for D (5 bases each). CDR3 size: 13 residues. Germline V gene sequence: CDR1 SEHNR, CDR2 FQNEAQ (reference sequence). The V end was cut by 5 bases, the J end by 3 bases, with 11 bases between. The CDR3 bases are TGTGCCAGCAGCCGCTTGGGGGACTACGAGCAGTACTTC. Its protein is CASSRLGDYEQYF.

CDR3 amino acids: CASSLADRGSGAEAFF. CDR3 coding DNA: TGCGCCAGCAGCTTGGCGGACAGGGGGTCTGGTGCTGAAGCTTTCTTT. The gene calls are TRBV5-1 and TRBJ1-1, with 10 bases that match TRBD1. V dropped 0 bases and J dropped 6; count of bases not matched to a gene: 8. The CDR3 has 16 residues. Germline V gene lookup returns CDR1 SGHRS and CDR2 YFSETQ.

The genes are TRBV6-4 and TRBJ2-3; D gene ambiguous. V was clipped by 2 bases and J by 6 bases, with 12 bases between them. This CDR3 has 14 residues. The germline gives CDR1 MRHNA, CDR2 SNTAGT. As DNA, the CDR3 is TGTGCCAGCAGTGACGATGACGAACGGGATACGCAGTATTTT. Translation: CASSDDDERDTQYF.

The V and J genes are TRBV7-9 and TRBJ1-3; D is unclear. V lost 5 bases and J lost 0, with 14 bases in between. Germline assignment: CDR1 SEHNR and CDR2 FQNEAQ (reference sequence). The CDR3 sequence is 16 residues long. This CDR3 is CASSDSRKTSGNTIYF. The DNA for the CDR3 is TGTGCCAGCAGCGACTCCCGGAAAACCTCTGGAAACACCATATATTTT.

This chain links TRBV25-1 with TRBJ1-2; 7 nucleotides agree with TRBD1. CDR1 and CDR2 (germline): MGHDK, SYGVNS. The CDR3 has 14 amino acids. V gave up 3 bases and J gave up 7 bases; unmatched junction bases: 8. The CDR3 DNA reads TGTGCCAGCAGTGATCAAGGGTGGACAGGTGGCTACACCTTC. Amino acid sequence: CASSDQGWTGGYTF.

Turning to this clone: The same CDR3 can be traced to other DNA sequences in this sample. This chain connects TRBV7-2 to TRBJ2-3, with a tentative D call TRBD2 (5 bases). Trimming took 6 bases from V and 3 from J, leaving 7 bases between them. There are 12 residues in the CDR3. The germline V gene encodes CDR1 SGHTA and CDR2 FQGNSA. The CDR3 region is CASSRGTDTQYF. DNA for the CDR3: TGTGCCAGCAGTCGAGGGACAGATACGCAGTATTTT.

This clone was recorded only once. The V and J genes are TRBV5-1 and TRBJ2-3; 7 bases are a match to TRBD1. V trimming: 4 bases; J trimming: 2 bases; junction bases outside the gene matches: 7. The CDR3 is 15 residues long. The V gene's germline CDR1 is SGHRS and CDR2 YFSETQ. The CDR3 sequence is CASSTQGFPTDTQYF. CDR3 coding DNA: TGCGCCAGCAGCACACAGGGGTTCCCCACAGATACGCAGTATTTT.

The chain carries TRBV5-1 and TRBJ2-7, with D perhaps TRBD1 (6 bases). Trimming left V 4 bases short and J 2 bases short, with 13 bases between. The CDR3 is 14 amino acids. From germline, CDR1 is SGHRS and CDR2 YFSETQ. The CDR3: CASSPQGLTYEQYF. As DNA, the CDR3 is TGCGCCAGCAGCCCCCAGGGGCTAACCTACGAGCAGTACTTC.

The chain carries TRBV29-1 and TRBJ1-5, with TRBD1 identical over 7 bases. Trimming at V came to 5 bases and at J to 3 bases, leaving 10 bases not matched to a gene. The CDR3 totals 15 residues. Germline V gene sequence: CDR1 SQVTM, CDR2 ANQGSEA. The CDR3 sequence: CSVLERTGVNQPQHF. CDR3 nucleotide sequence: TGCAGCGTTCTCGAGCGAACAGGGGTCAATCAGCCCCAGCATTTT.

V usage is TRBV18 and J usage is TRBJ1-4; D gene uncertain. This CDR3 contains 13 residues. Trimming removed 1 base from V and 8 bases from J, with 8 bases in between. Germline loops: CDR1 KGHSH, CDR2 LQKENI. The CDR3 coding sequence is TGTGCCAGCTCACCACTCATGCAGGAAAAACTGTTTTTT. The encoded protein is CASSPLMQEKLFF.